This T cell receptor beta chain was obtained from a study of blood T cell repertoires in COVID-19. Looking at the study overall: Sites across the United States, Italy and Spain contributed samples from acute and convalescent COVID-19. T cells, B-cell-depleted T cells, or PBMCs supplied cDNA or gDNA.

As handled by the study authors: Nucleated cell counts were estimated from reference gene primer amplification. Assay: immunoSEQ multiplex PCR; the TCRdb copy retains only in-frame clones and omits some. V, J and clone size are those of that table, while D and trimming were read from the DNA. This table has some 20,000 clones, around 86% appearing once. The germline V gene has CDR1 LGHNA and CDR2 YNFKEQ. V dropped 0 bases and J dropped 1 base, with 13 bases sitting between them. This CDR3 region has 17 residues. V is TRBV4-2 and J is TRBJ1-5; no clear D. Sequencing input: peripheral blood. This clonotype originated in a man aged 50 to 59 with active COVID-19. CDR3 DNA sequence: TGTGCCAGCAGCCAAGATGCCCAGATACCAAGCAATCAGCCCCAGCATTTT. It encodes CASSQDAQIPSNQPQHF.